These 31 T cell receptor beta chains originate from one sample sequenced in a study of blood T cells in healthy people across ages (dated by TCRdb to the mid-2010s). Receptors were amplified or captured by 5' RACE. Sequenced using an Illumina HiSeq 2500. A second PCR of roughly 7 to 11 cycles was performed with a sample-barcoded 5' primer and a J-beta primer mix. The public reads were quality trimmed at Q25 with fastp and then assembled into clones with MiXCR by TCRdb, keeping productive beta chains. Each entry is one CDR3 protein sequence, shown with its most common DNA and genes. The sample table contains hundreds of thousands of distinct CDR3 sequences; only one count was recorded for roughly 21% of them. The ten largest clones represent roughly 3.7% of the sample. Sequencing used blood. The receptors were sampled from a man between 65 and 80 years old in good health.

The V gene is TRBV6-6, the J gene TRBJ2-3, with TRBD1 matching 8 bases. The V gene end was trimmed by 4 bases and the J gene end by 3 bases; junction bases not matched to a gene: 12. Germline lookup yields CDR1 MNHNY and CDR2 SVGAGI (reference sequence). The CDR3 has 17 amino acids. The CDR3 here is CASSSSLKQGETDTQYF. The CDR3 nucleotides read TGTGCCAGCAGTTCCTCCCTTAAACAGGGGGAAACAGATACGCAGTATTTT.

V and J are TRBV6-1 and TRBJ1-4; maybe TRBD1 (5 bases). Germline V lookup: CDR1 MNHNS, CDR2 SASEGT. The ends were cut back, 6 bases at V and 7 bases at J, with 12 bases in the middle. The CDR3 runs to 13 residues. CDR3 residues: CASSRDFVEKLFF. CDR3 bases: TGTGCCAGCAGCAGGGATTTTGTTGAAAAACTGTTTTTT.

The V call is TRBV5-8, the J call TRBJ1-4, with D tentatively TRBD1 (5 bases). The germline V gene has CDR1 SGHTS and CDR2 YDEGEE. The V end was cut by 2 bases, the J end by 5 bases, with 19 bases between. This CDR3 has 17 residues. CDR3 nucleotides: TGTGCCAGCAGCTTATGGGGGAGGGCAGAGAACAATGAAAAACTGTTTTTT. Amino acid sequence: CASSLWGRAENNEKLFF.

The J gene is TRBJ2-5, the V gene TRBV20-1; 12 nucleotides align to TRBD2. The DNA matches TRBJ2-7 better at its end, which makes the J call doubtful. The length of the CDR3 is 17 residues. CDR1 and CDR2 from the germline V gene are DFQATT and SNEGSKA (reference sequence). The CDR3 here is CSARVPRLAGGIYEQYF. The CDR3, as DNA: TGCAGTGCTAGAGTTCCGAGGCTAGCGGGAGGGATCTACGAGCAGTACTTC.

This clonotype has more than one count but fewer than ten. V and J are TRBV21-1 and TRBJ2-5. TRBV21-1 has pseudogene status. CDR3 size: 14 residues. The DNA of the CDR3 is TGTGCCAGCACCTCAAACAGAGGTGGGGAGACCCAGTACTTC. Its protein is CASTSNRGGETQYF.

This sequence joins TRBV19 and TRBJ2-3, with D unclear. Germline loops: CDR1 LNHDA, CDR2 SQIVND (reference sequence). Deletions cut 8 bases from V and 10 bases from J, with 19 bases between. This CDR3 is 13 amino acids long. CDR3 protein: CASGPRRLLAQYF. In DNA, the CDR3 is TGTGCCAGTGGCCCCCGGAGACTCCTTGCGCAGTATTTT.

The table lists this clonotype with a few counts. This chain joins TRBV7-2 and TRBJ2-7, with no clear D. The V and J ends lost 1 base and 7 bases respectively, with 8 bases between them. Germline CDR1 is SGHTA and CDR2 is FQGNSA. This CDR3 contains 12 residues. The DNA for the CDR3 is TGTGCCAGCAGCTTAGATTTGGGGGAGCAGTACTTC. Amino acids: CASSLDLGEQYF. The whole variable domain, filled in from reference TRBV7-2 and TRBJ2-7, reads GAGVSQSPSNKVTEKGKDVELRCDPISGHTALYWYRQSLGQGLEFLIYFQGNSAPDKSGLPSDRFSAERTGGSVSTLTIQRTQQEDSAVYLCASSLDLGEQYFGPGTRLTVT.

This clonotype was counted between two and nine times. The V call is TRBV5-1, the J call TRBJ2-3; 13 bases map to TRBD2. J gave up 10 bases and V 0 bases, and 11 bases lay outside the gene matches. There are 17 residues in the CDR3. Germline V gene lookup returns CDR1 SGHRS and CDR2 YFSETQ. This CDR3 reads CASSLGGLAGAQDAQYF. The CDR3 DNA sequence: TGCGCCAGCAGCTTGGGTGGACTAGCGGGAGCACAGGATGCGCAGTATTTT.

The chain recombines TRBV5-1 with TRBJ2-1; 7 bases line up with TRBD2. The CDR3 runs to 16 residues. Germline CDR1 is SGHRS and CDR2 is YFSETQ. V lost 1 base and J lost 7; bases outside the gene matches: 11. The CDR3 protein is CASSLIGGASGNEQFF. The CDR3 coding sequence is TGCGCCAGCAGCTTGATCGGCGGGGCTAGCGGAAATGAGCAGTTCTTC. Combining the CDR3 with reference TRBV5-1 and TRBJ2-1 gives the whole variable domain KAGVTQTPRYLIKTRGQQVTLSCSPISGHRSVSWYQQTPGQGLQFLFEYFSETQRNKGNFPGRFSGRQFSNSRSEMNVSTLELGDSALYLCASSLIGGASGNEQFFGPGTRLTVL.

The genes are TRBV12-3 or TRBV12-4 and TRBJ1-2; D unresolved. The CDR3 runs to 12 residues. Trimming removed 3 bases from V and 8 bases from J, with 10 bases in between. CDR3 sequence (DNA): TGTGCCAGCAGTTTCAGCCCCGGGGGCTACACCTTC. This encodes CASSFSPGGYTF.

This clonotype appeared many times. The gene calls are TRBV20-1 and TRBJ1-2; TRBD1 agrees at 7 bases. There are 14 residues in the CDR3. Germline V gives CDR1 DFQATT, CDR2 SNEGSKA (reference sequence). Losses at the gene ends were 0 bases for V and 3 bases for J; bases not matched to a gene: 4. In DNA form, the CDR3 reads TGCAGTGCTAGAGAAGGAACAGGGGACTATGGCTACACCTTC. It codes for CSAREGTGDYGYTF.

The genes are TRBV5-1 and TRBJ2-7, with 8 positions matching TRBD2. V dropped 6 bases and J dropped 6; count of bases not matched to a gene: 11. CDR3 size: 14 residues. The V gene's germline CDR1 is SGHRS and CDR2 YFSETQ. CDR3 coding DNA: TGCGCCAGCACCGGTGGAGGACTAGCCGGCGAGCAGTACTTC. Protein sequence: CASTGGGLAGEQYF.

This chain joins TRBV2 and TRBJ2-5, with D maybe TRBD1 (5 bases). The CDR3 loop spans 14 amino acids. The germline V gene has CDR1 SNHLY and CDR2 FYNNEI. V lost 5 bases, J lost 5 bases, and 15 bases lay in between. This CDR3 is CASSFQGKGETQYF. In DNA, the CDR3 is TGTGCCAGCAGTTTCCAGGGTAAAGGGGAGACCCAGTACTTC.

The rearrangement uses TRBV3-1 and TRBJ2-1; 10 bases are a match to TRBD2. CDR1 is LGHDT and CDR2 is YNNKEL in the germline V gene (reference sequence). Trimming cost V 0 bases and J 4 bases; bases outside gene matches: 3. The CDR3 contains 16 residues. The CDR3 loop reads CASSQDELAGYNEQFF. In DNA, the CDR3 is TGTGCCAGCAGCCAAGATGAACTAGCGGGATACAATGAGCAGTTCTTC.

The chain employs TRBV18 and TRBJ2-7; 7 bases match TRBD1. Per germline, CDR1 KGHSH and CDR2 LQKENI. The CDR3 length is 13 residues. V dropped 2 bases and J dropped 5; count of bases not matched to a gene: 3. In nucleotides, the CDR3 is TGTGCCAGCTCACCATCGACAGGGAACGAGCAGTACTTC. Protein: CASSPSTGNEQYF.

The chain carries TRBV7-2 and TRBJ2-3; 7 nucleotides match TRBD2. The CDR3 contains 18 residues. V gave up 1 base and J gave up 0 bases; unmatched junction bases: 10. In germline, CDR1 is SGHTA, CDR2 FQGNSA. In nucleotides, the CDR3 is TGTGCCAGCAGCTTAGTAGGCTCTTGGCGGGGGAGCACAGATACGCAGTATTTT. This encodes CASSLVGSWRGSTDTQYF.

The V gene is TRBV20-1, the J gene TRBJ2-7; tentatively, D is TRBD1 or TRBD2 (6 bases each). Germline lookup yields CDR1 DFQATT and CDR2 SNEGSKA (reference sequence). V gave up 4 bases and J gave up 0 bases, with 13 bases separating them. The CDR3 is made up of 14 amino acids. As DNA, the CDR3 is TGCAGTGCTAAAGTGGGGGGCAACTCCTACGAGCAGTACTTC. Its translation: CSAKVGGNSYEQYF.

This clonotype appeared a few times. The chain is built from TRBV7-9 and TRBJ2-3; D remains ambiguous. Germline V lookup: CDR1 SEHNR, CDR2 FQNEAQ (reference sequence). CDR3 length: 13 residues. V dropped 10 bases and J dropped 0 bases, with 11 bases sitting between them. In DNA, the CDR3 is TGTGCCACCGTCGGCGAAAGCACAGATACGCAGTATTTT. Translated: CATVGESTDTQYF. Using reference TRBV7-9 and TRBJ2-3 for the parts outside the CDR3, the full variable domain is DTGVSQNPRHKITKRGQNVTFRCDPISEHNRLYWYRQTLGQGPEFLTYFQNEAQLEKSRLLSDRFSAERPKGSFSTLEIQRTEQGDSAMYLCATVGESTDTQYFGPGTRLTVL.

The chain carries TRBV20-1 and TRBJ1-5; TRBD1 matches 8 bases. Per germline, CDR1 DFQATT and CDR2 SNEGSKA (reference sequence). The CDR3 runs 17 residues. V dropped 6 bases and J dropped 1; count of bases not matched to a gene: 14. This chain's CDR3 is CSALGTGFSLSNQPQHF. As DNA, the CDR3 is TGCAGTGCCCTCGGGACAGGTTTTTCTTTGAGCAATCAGCCCCAGCATTTT.

This clonotype was seen repeatedly, ten times or more. This sequence joins TRBV25-1 and TRBJ2-5, with 7 bases matching TRBD1. The CDR3 covers 15 residues. Germline V gives CDR1 MGHDK, CDR2 SYGVNS. V was pared by 5 bases and J by 1 base, with 7 bases of the junction left unmatched. CDR3 loop: CASSNLQGIQETQYF. The CDR3 DNA is TGTGCCAGCAGTAACTTACAGGGGATCCAAGAGACCCAGTACTTC.

Only a few counts were recorded for this clonotype. The junction departs from germline at one end; a sequencing error may be responsible. The chain employs TRBV5-1 and TRBJ2-3; D is ambiguous. CDR3 length: 14 residues. The V gene's germline CDR1 is SGHRS and CDR2 YFSETQ. The CDR3 is CANSLPESTDTQYF. CDR3 sequence (DNA): TGCGCCAACAGCTTACCCGAGAGCACAGATACGCAGTATTTT.

The rearrangement uses TRBV5-1 and TRBJ1-2; TRBD1 matches at 10 bases. Germline assignment: CDR1 SGHRS and CDR2 YFSETQ. The CDR3 runs 14 residues. V shed 3 bases and J 8 bases; nucleotides not matched to a gene: 7. As DNA, the CDR3 is TGCGCCAGCAGCTGGACGGGACAGGGGAACGGCTACACCTTC. As protein: CASSWTGQGNGYTF.

The CDR3 nucleotides read TGCGCCAGCAGCTTGGCCGGGACAGGGAAGGTTTGGGCAGATACGCAGTATTTT. It is translated as CASSLAGTGKVWADTQYF. The chain couples TRBV5-1 to TRBJ2-3, with 9 bases fitting TRBD1. The CDR3 consists of 18 residues. V gave up 0 bases and J gave up 4 bases; unmatched junction bases: 12. Germline loops: CDR1 SGHRS, CDR2 YFSETQ.

There are many counts of this clonotype. This chain uses TRBV5-5 with TRBJ2-3; D remains unclear. Looked up from germline, CDR1 is SGHKS and CDR2 is YYEKEE (reference sequence). V was cut by 4 bases and J by 0 bases, with 12 bases left in between. This CDR3 comprises 15 residues. The CDR3 is CASSAGLSSTDTQYF. CDR3 coding DNA: TGTGCCAGCAGCGCCGGGCTGTCTAGCACAGATACGCAGTATTTT.

This clonotype has only a few counts. This chain links TRBV11-2 with TRBJ2-5, with TRBD2 matching over 11 bases. This CDR3 spans 15 amino acids. J gave up 2 bases and V 5 bases, and 4 bases lay outside the gene matches. Germline loops: CDR1 SGHAT, CDR2 FQNNGV. The CDR3 coding sequence is TGTGCCAGCAGCCCGACTAGCGGGAAACAAGAGACCCAGTACTTC. It yields the protein CASSPTSGKQETQYF.

With regard to this clonotype: Since no conserved phenylalanine or tryptophan closes the CDR3, a read error is the likely cause. The V gene is TRBV12-5, the J gene TRBJ2-3, with 12 bases identical to TRBD2. The J segment lost 3 bases and the V segment lost 4 bases, leaving 5 bases of the junction unmatched. In germline, CDR1 is LGHNT, CDR2 FRNRAP. This CDR3 comprises 16 residues. The CDR3 region is CASGSETSGSTDTQYL. The CDR3 region has the DNA TGTGCTAGTGGTTCAGAGACTAGCGGGAGTACAGATACGCAGTATCTT.

V gene TRBV28 combines with J gene TRBJ2-1; TRBD2 agrees at 10 bases. Losses at the gene ends were 4 bases for V and 7 bases for J; bases not matched to a gene: 7. The germline V gene has CDR1 MDHEN and CDR2 SYDVKM. The CDR3 spans 15 residues. The CDR3 DNA sequence: TGTGCCAGCAGTTATGGGACTAGCGTATATAATGAGCAGTTCTTC. Translation gives CASSYGTSVYNEQFF.

J is TRBJ1-5 and V is TRBV6-2 or TRBV6-3; unclear D gene. CDR1 is MNHEY, CDR2 SVGEGT, per germline. V dropped 5 bases and J dropped 9 bases, with 14 bases sitting between them. The CDR3 sequence is 13 residues long. The CDR3 reads CASSNTNLWPQHF. The CDR3 DNA sequence: TGTGCCAGCAGTAATACGAACCTTTGGCCCCAGCATTTT.

V is TRBV2 and J is TRBJ2-1; 7 bases are shared with TRBD1. With 9 bases clipped from V and 9 bases from J, the junction kept 11 bases outside the gene matches. The CDR3 totals 13 residues. Germline V gene sequence: CDR1 SNHLY, CDR2 FYNNEI. The CDR3 nucleotides are TGTGCCAGTGGGGCCGACAGGGTGGCTGAGCAGTTCTTC. Amino acid sequence: CASGADRVAEQFF. Full variable domain (outside the CDR3, taken from reference TRBV2 and TRBJ2-1): EPEVTQTPSHQVTQMGQEVILRCVPISNHLYFYWYRQILGQKVEFLVSFYNNEISEKSEIFDDQFSVERPDGSNFTLKIRSTKLEDSAMYFCASGADRVAEQFFGPGTRLTVL.

Details on this clonotype: The junction departs from the called germline gene at one end, perhaps through a read error. The chain employs TRBV2 and TRBJ2-3; D is perhaps TRBD1 (7 bases). Germline V gives CDR1 SNHLY, CDR2 FYNNEI. This CDR3 has 13 residues. CDR3 nucleotides: TGTGCCAGCAGCCAGGGGGGATCAGATACGCGGTATTTT. Encoded protein: CASSQGGSDTRYF. The variable domain in full, with the rest retrieved from reference TRBV2 and TRBJ2-3, is EPEVTQTPSHQVTQMGQEVILRCVPISNHLYFYWYRQILGQKVEFLVSFYNNEISEKSEIFDDQFSVERPDGSNFTLKIRSTKLEDSAMYFCASSQGGSDTRYFGPGTRLTVL.

This clonotype was observed a handful of times. V gene TRBV15 combines with J gene TRBJ2-7; the match to TRBD1 covers 8 bases. V dropped 0 bases and J dropped 3; count of bases not matched to a gene: 10. In germline, CDR1 is LNHNV, CDR2 YYDKDF (reference sequence). The CDR3 has 17 residues. For the CDR3, the DNA is TGTGCCACCAGCAGAGATCGAATAGGACAGGGCCTCTACGAGCAGTACTTC. This translates into CATSRDRIGQGLYEQYF. Complete variable domain (other parts from reference TRBV15 and TRBJ2-7): DAMVIQNPRYQVTQFGKPVTLSCSQTLNHNVMYWYQQKSSQAPKLLFHYYDKDFNNEADTPDNFQSRRPNTSFCFLDIRSPGLGDTAMYLCATSRDRIGQGLYEQYFGPGTRLTVT.